This record covers a single T cell receptor beta chain. No cognate antigen has been identified for it. No much larger clone is present one base from it, and per-base qualities are unavailable. This specimen comes from a study of blood T cell repertoires in COVID-19 (TCRdb year 2020). Some background on the complete study: The collaborator samples originated in the United States, Italy and Spain and spanned the acute and convalescent phases of COVID-19. The material from the prospective study consisted of cDNA or gDNA derived from T cells, B-cell-depleted T cells, or PBMCs. The dataset comprised deeply sampled blood TCRbeta repertoires from subjects exposed to, actively infected with, or recovered from COVID-19. A freely available public database, intended as a resource for researchers studying the immune response to SARS-CoV-2, is where the repertoires were released. Samples came from the ongoing ImmuneRACE study (first 160 participants) plus 1,254 subjects from 6 global collaborators. A de-identified subject ID, COVID-19 status, age in years and sex were almost always included in the sample metadata. Where HLA class I and class II types were available, the types were taken from metadata supplied by the sample provider, not from assay-based typing. Study-wide findings and limitations: How much clinical and demographic metadata was included differed by source and by participant, and the metadata was provided uncurated.

TCRbeta CDR3 regions were amplified from genomic DNA using the immunoSEQ Assay, a bias-controlled multiplex PCR. The paper's data handling went like this. The number of nucleated cells in each sample was estimated by amplification of reference gene primers within the assay. To quantify the absolute abundance of each unique TCRbeta CDR3 rearrangement, sequence reads were collapsed and filtered. For each sample, productive Simpson clonality was calculated as the square root of Simpson's diversity index over productive rearrangements. What TCRdb holds here is the immuneACCESS table cut down to in-frame rearrangements. Part of the clones is not present; checked against another copy, under half of the missing clones reflect an unresolved V gene, and the others are unexplained. V, J and clone size are taken as reported in that table, and D and trimming were inferred from the DNA itself. For this sample the table gives 300,000 or so clones, of which roughly nine tenths were detected only once. In total, the top ten clones hold 2.2% of the sample.

One collaborating source in Seattle enrolled patients during active infection and followed them longitudinally through the course of disease. Whole blood was collected in K2EDTA tubes by collaborating institutions according to the institutions' own protocols. For TCRbeta analysis, collaborators shipped samples in one of three forms: frozen whole blood, isolated PBMCs, or DNA extracted from either of those sample types. For CDR1 and CDR2, the germline V gene lists KGHDR and SFDVKD. The CDR3 runs 19 residues from the cysteine to the phenylalanine. The DNA shown is the 57-base CDR3, in frame from base 1. Relative to germline, V is 1 base shorter and J is 5 bases shorter, with 23 bases between their ends.

Rearrangement joined TRBV24-1 to TRBJ1-5; TRBD1 is a weak D gene call, 5 bases matching. The receptor was isolated from a woman in her 30s with COVID-19, enrolled during active disease. Material for sequencing was peripheral blood. The nucleotide sequence is given as TGTGCCACCAGTGATTTTAAAGGGTCGGGGGTCATAGCGGATCAGCCCCAGCATTTT. This codes for CATSDFKGSGVIADQPQHF.